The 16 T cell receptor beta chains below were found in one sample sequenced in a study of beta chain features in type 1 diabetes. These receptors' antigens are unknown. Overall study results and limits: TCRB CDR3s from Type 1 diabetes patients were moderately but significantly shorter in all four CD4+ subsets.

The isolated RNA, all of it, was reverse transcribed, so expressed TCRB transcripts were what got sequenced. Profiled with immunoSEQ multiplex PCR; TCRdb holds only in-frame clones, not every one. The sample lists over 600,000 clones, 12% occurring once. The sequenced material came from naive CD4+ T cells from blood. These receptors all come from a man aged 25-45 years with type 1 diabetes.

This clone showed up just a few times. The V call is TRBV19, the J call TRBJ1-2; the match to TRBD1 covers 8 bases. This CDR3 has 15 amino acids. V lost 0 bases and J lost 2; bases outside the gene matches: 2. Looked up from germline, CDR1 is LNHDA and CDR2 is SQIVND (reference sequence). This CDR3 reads CASSIEDRVNYGYTF. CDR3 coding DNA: TGTGCCAGTAGTATAGAGGACAGGGTAAACTATGGCTACACCTTC.

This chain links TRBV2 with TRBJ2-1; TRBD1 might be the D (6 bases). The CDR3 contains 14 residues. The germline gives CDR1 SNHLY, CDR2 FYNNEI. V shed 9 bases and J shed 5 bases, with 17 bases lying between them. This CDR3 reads CARSGVSPNNEQFF. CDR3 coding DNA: TGTGCCAGATCAGGGGTGAGTCCGAACAATGAGCAGTTCTTC.

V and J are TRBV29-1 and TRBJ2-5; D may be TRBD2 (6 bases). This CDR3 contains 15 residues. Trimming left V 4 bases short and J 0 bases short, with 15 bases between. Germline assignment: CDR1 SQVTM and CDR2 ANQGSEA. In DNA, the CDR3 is TGCAGCGTTGCGAGGAGCGGGTCCTACCAAGAGACCCAGTACTTC. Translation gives CSVARSGSYQETQYF.

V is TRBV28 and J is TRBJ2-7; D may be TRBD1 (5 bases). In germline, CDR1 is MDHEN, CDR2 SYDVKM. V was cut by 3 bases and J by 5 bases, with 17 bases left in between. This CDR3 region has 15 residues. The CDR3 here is CASSLPAGNRDEQYF. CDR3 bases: TGTGCCAGCAGTTTGCCCGCAGGGAATCGGGACGAGCAGTACTTC.

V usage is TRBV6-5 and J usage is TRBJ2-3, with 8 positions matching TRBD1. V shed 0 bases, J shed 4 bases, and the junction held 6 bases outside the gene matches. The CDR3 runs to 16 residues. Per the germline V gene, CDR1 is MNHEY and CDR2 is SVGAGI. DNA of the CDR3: TGTGCCAGCAGTTACTCGATTGCAGGGGGCCCAGATACGCAGTATTTT. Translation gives CASSYSIAGGPDTQYF.

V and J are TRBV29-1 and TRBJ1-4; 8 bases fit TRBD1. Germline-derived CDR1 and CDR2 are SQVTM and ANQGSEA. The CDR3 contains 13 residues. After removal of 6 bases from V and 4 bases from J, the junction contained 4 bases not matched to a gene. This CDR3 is CSVTGDGNEKLFF. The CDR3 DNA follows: TGCAGCGTGACAGGGGATGGTAATGAAAAACTGTTTTTT.

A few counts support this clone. DNA for the CDR3: TGTGCCAGCAGCGTAGCTCTTACGGACACTGAAGCTTTCTTT. This encodes CASSVALTDTEAFF. This chain uses TRBV9 with TRBJ1-1; unclear D gene. V was clipped by 0 bases and J by 3 bases, with 9 bases between them. CDR3 size: 14 residues. Germline V lookup: CDR1 SGDLS, CDR2 YYNGEE. Filled out from reference TRBV9 and TRBJ1-1, the complete variable domain reads DSGVTQTPKHLITATGQRVTLRCSPRSGDLSVYWYQQSLDQGLQFLIQYYNGEERAKGNILERFSAQQFPDLHSELNLSSLELGDSALYFCASSVALTDTEAFFGQGTRLTVV.

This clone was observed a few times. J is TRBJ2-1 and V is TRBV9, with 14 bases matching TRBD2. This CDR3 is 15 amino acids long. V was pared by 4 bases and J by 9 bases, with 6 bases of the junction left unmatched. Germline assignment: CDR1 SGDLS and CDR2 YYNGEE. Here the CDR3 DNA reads TGTGCCAGCAGCACGGGACTAGCGGGGGCGGGTGAGCAGTTCTTC. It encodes CASSTGLAGAGEQFF.

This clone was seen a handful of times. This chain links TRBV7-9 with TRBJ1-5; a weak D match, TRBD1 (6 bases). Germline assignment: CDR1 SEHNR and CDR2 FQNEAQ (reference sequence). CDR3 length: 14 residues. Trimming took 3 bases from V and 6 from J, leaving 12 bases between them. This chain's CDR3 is CASSLSGAGQPQHF. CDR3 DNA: TGTGCCAGCAGCTTGTCAGGGGCGGGTCAGCCCCAGCATTTT.

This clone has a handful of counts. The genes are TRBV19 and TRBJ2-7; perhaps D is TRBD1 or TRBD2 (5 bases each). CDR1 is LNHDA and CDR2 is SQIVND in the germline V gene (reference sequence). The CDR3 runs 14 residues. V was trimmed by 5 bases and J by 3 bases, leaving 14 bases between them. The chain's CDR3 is CASSPGDRDYEQYF. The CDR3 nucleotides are TGTGCCAGTAGTCCTGGGGACCGGGACTACGAGCAGTACTTC.

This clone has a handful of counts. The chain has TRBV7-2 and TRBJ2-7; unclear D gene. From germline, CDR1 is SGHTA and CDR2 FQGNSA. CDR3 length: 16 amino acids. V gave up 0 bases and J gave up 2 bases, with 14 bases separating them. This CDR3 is CASSLAHGVRAYEQYF. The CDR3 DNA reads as TGTGCCAGCAGCTTAGCGCATGGGGTCAGAGCCTACGAGCAGTACTTC.

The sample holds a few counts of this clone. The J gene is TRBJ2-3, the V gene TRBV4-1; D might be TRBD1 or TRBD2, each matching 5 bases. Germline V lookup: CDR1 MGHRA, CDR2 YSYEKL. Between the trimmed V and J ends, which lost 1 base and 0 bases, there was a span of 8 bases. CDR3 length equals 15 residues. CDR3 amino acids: CASSQGGGSTDTQYF. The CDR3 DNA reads TGCGCCAGCAGCCAAGGGGGCGGGAGCACAGATACGCAGTATTTT.

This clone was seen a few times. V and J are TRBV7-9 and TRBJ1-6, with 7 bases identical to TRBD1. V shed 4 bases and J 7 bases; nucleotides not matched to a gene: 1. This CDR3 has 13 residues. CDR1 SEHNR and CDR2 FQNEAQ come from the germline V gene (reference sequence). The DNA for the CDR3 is TGTGCCAGCAGCTGGGACAGAAATTCACCCCTCCACTTT. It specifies CASSWDRNSPLHF.

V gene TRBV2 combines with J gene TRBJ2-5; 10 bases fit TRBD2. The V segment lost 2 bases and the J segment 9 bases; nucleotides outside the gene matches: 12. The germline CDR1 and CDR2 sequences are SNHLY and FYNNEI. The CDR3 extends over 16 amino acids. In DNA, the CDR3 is TGTGCCAGCAGTGAAAGACTAGCGGGCGGGATGAGTCCCCAGTACTTC. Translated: CASSERLAGGMSPQYF.

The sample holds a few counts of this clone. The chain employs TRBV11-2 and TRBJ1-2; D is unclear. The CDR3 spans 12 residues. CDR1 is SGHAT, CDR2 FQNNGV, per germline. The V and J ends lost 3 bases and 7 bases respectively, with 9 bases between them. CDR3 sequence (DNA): TGTGCCAGCAGCTTGGGGTCCATTGGCTACACCTTC. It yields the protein CASSLGSIGYTF.

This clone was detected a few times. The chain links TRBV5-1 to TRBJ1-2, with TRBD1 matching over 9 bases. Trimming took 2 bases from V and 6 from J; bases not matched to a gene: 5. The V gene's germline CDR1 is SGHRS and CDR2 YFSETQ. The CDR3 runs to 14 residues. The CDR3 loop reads CASSFGTGGNGYTF. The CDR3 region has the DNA TGCGCCAGCAGCTTCGGAACAGGGGGCAATGGCTACACCTTC.